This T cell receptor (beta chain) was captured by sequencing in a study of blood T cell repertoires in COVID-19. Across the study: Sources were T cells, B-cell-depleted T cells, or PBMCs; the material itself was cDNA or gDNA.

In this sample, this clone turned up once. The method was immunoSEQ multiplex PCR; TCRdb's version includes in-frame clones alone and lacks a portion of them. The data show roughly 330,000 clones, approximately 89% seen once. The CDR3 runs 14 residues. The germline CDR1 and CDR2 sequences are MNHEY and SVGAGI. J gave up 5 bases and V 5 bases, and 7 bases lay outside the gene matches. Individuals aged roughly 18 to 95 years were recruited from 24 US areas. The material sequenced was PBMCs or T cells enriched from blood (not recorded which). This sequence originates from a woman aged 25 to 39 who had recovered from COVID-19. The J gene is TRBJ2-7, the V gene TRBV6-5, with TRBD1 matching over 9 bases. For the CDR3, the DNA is TGTGCCAGCAGTCTCGGACAGGGGCTCGACGAGCAGTACTTC. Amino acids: CASSLGQGLDEQYF.